Reported below is one TCR beta chain. V was shortened by 2 bases and J by 0 bases, with 10 bases between the two germline ends. The length of the CDR3 is 15 residues. In germline, CDR1 is LNHDA, CDR2 SQIVND (reference sequence). Methods used by the authors: Using reference gene primer amplification, nucleated cell counts were estimated. Repertoires were generated with immunoSEQ multiplex PCR, while TCRdb's copy carries only in-frame clones and drops some. V and J calls and clone size are copied from that table; D and trimming were computed from the DNA. This sample yields about 200,000 clones, of which roughly 90% are seen a single time; 0.75% to 0.95% belongs to the top ten. This sample stems from a study of blood T cell repertoires in COVID-19. Study-level information: Donors in the United States, Italy and Spain gave samples during acute or convalescent COVID-19. T cells, B-cell-depleted T cells, or PBMCs supplied cDNA or gDNA.

The TCR comes from a woman between 65 and 79 years old with acute or convalescent COVID-19. J is TRBJ1-2 and V is TRBV19; D is unresolved. Sequencing used peripheral blood. The CDR3 spells CASSIREDTNYGYTF. Written as DNA, the CDR3 is TGTGCCAGTAGTATAAGAGAAGATACTAACTATGGCTACACCTTC.